This TCR beta chain was identified during a study of monozygotic twins with cystic fibrosis. Study at large: Libraries were built from about 3 micrograms of fragmented DNA using about 14 PCR cycles. Study outcomes and limitations: Nucleotide-identical clonotype sharing was significantly higher within monozygotic CF twin pairs than between unrelated CF individuals. Shared CDR3 numbers were not associated with age, concordance or severity.

Assay used: immunoSEQ multiplex PCR; TCRdb lists only in-frame clones, some missing. Of about 32,000 clones listed, roughly 96% are singletons. Per germline, CDR1 SEHNR and CDR2 FQNEAQ (reference sequence). V was pared by 5 bases and J by 3 bases, with 10 bases of the junction left unmatched. This CDR3 region has 15 residues. To note about this clone: What it binds is not known.

Sample: blood. This TCR was recovered from a girl aged 2-10 years with cystic fibrosis. This chain uses TRBV7-9 with TRBJ2-7; 7 positions agree with TRBD1. CDR3 sequence reads: CASSIADRVYYEQYF. The CDR3 DNA is TGTGCCAGCAGCATCGCCGACAGGGTTTACTACGAGCAGTACTTC.